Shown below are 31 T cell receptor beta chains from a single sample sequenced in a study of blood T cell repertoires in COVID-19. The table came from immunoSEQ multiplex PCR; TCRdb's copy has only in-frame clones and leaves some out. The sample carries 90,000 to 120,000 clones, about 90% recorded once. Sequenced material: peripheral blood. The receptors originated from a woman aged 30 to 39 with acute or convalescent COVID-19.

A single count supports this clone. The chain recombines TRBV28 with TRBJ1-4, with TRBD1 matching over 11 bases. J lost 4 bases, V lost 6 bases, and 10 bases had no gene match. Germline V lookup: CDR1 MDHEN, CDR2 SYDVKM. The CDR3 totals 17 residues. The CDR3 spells CASRSGTGGTFNEKLFF. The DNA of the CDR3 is TGTGCCAGCAGGTCCGGGACAGGGGGTACTTTTAATGAAAAACTGTTTTTT.

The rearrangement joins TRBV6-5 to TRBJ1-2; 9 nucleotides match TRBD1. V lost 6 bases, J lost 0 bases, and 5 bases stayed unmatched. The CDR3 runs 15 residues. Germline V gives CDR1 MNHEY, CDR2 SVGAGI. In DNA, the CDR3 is TGTGCCAGCAGCCACAGGGGGCGAGCTAACTATGGCTACACCTTC. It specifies CASSHRGRANYGYTF.

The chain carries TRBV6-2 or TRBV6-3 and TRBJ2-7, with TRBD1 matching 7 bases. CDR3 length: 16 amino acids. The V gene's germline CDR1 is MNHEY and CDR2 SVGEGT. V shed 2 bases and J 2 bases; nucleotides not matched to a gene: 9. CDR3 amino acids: CASSYTLARGTYEQYF. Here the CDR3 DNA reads TGTGCCAGCAGTTACACCCTGGCCAGGGGGACCTACGAGCAGTACTTC.

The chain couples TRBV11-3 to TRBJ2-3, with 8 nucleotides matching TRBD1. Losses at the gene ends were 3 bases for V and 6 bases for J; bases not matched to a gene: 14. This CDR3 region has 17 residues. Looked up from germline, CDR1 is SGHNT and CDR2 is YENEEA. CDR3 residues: CASSFYPSGQVGDTQYF. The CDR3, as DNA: TGTGCCAGCAGCTTCTACCCCTCGGGACAGGTGGGGGATACGCAGTATTTT. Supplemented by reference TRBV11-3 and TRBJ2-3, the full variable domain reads EAGVVQSPRYKIIEKKQPVAFWCNPISGHNTLYWYLQNLGQGPELLIRYENEEAVDDSQLPKDRFSAERLKGVDSTLKIQPAELGDSAVYLCASSFYPSGQVGDTQYFGPGTRLTVL.

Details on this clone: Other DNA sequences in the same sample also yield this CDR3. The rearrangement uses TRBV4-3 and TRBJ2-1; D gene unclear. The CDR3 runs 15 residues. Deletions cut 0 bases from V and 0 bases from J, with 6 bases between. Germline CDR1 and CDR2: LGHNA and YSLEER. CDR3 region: CASSQDPSSYNEQFF. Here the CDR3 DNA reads TGCGCCAGCAGCCAAGACCCCAGCTCCTACAATGAGCAGTTCTTC.

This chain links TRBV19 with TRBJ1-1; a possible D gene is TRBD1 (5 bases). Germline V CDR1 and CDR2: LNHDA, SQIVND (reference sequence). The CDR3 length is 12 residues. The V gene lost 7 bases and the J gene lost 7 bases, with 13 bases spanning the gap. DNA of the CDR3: TGTGCCAGTATCTCCTTCCAGGGTGAAGCTTTCTTT. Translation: CASISFQGEAFF.

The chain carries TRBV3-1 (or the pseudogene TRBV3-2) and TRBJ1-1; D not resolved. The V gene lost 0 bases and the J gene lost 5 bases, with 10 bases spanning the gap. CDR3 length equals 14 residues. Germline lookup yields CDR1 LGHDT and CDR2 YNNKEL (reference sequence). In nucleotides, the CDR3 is TGTGCCAGCAGCCAAGAACGCCGGGGTACTGAAGCTTTCTTT. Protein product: CASSQERRGTEAFF.

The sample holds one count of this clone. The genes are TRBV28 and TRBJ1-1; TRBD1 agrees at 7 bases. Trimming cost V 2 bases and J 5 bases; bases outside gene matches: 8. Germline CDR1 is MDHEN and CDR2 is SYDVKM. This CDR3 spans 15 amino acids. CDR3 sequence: CASSLLPRQGTEAFF. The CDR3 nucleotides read TGTGCCAGCAGTTTACTACCCCGACAGGGAACTGAAGCTTTCTTT. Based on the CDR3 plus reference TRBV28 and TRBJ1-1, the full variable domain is DVKVTQSSRYLVKRTGEKVFLECVQDMDHENMFWYRQDPGLGLRLIYFSYDVKMKEKGDIPEGYSVSREKKERFSLILESASTNQTSMYLCASSLLPRQGTEAFFGQGTRLTVV.

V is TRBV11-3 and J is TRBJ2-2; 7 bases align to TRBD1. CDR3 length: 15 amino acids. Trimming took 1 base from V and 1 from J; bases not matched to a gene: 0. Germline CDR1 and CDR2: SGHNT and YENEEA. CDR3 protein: CASSLGQGNTGELFF. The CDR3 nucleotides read TGTGCCAGCAGCTTAGGACAGGGGAACACCGGGGAGCTGTTTTTT.

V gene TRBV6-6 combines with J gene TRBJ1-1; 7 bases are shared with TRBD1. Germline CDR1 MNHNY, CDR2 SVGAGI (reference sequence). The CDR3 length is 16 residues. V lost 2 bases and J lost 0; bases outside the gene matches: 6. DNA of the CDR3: TGTGCCAGCAGTTACCCGGGAGGGACAGTGAACACTGAAGCTTTCTTT. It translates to CASSYPGGTVNTEAFF.

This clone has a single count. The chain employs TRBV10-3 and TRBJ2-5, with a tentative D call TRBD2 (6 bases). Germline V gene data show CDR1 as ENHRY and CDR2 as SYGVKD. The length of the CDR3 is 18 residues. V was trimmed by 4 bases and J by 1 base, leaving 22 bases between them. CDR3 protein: CAISGGVGGPRGQETQYF. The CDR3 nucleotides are TGTGCCATCAGTGGCGGGGTGGGGGGACCCCGGGGCCAAGAGACCCAGTACTTC.

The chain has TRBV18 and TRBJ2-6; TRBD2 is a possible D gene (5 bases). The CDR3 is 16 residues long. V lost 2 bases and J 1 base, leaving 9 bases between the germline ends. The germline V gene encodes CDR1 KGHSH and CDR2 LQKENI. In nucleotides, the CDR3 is TGTGCCAGCTCACCAACGAGGGTGTCTGGGGCCAACGTCCTGACTTTC. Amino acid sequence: CASSPTRVSGANVLTF.

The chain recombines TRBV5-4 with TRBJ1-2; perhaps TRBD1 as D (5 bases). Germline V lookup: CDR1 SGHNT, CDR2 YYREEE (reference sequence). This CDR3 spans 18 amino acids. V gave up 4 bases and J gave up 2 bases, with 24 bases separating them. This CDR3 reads CASSLRRDELWGNYGYTF. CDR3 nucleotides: TGTGCCAGCAGCCTAAGGCGGGACGAATTGTGGGGAAACTATGGCTACACCTTC.

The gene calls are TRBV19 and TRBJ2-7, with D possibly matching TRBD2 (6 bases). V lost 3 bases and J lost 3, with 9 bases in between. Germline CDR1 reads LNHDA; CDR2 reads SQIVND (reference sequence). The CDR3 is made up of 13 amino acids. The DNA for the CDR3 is TGTGCCAGTAGTATTTGGGGGGACTACGAGCAGTACTTC. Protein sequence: CASSIWGDYEQYF.

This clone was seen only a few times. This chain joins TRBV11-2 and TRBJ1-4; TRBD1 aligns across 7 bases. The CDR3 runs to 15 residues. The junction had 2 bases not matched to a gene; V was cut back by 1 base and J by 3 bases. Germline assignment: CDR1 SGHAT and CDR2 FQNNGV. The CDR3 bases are TGTGCCAGCAGCTTAGTGGGGACAGCTAATGAAAAACTGTTTTTT. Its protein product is CASSLVGTANEKLFF.

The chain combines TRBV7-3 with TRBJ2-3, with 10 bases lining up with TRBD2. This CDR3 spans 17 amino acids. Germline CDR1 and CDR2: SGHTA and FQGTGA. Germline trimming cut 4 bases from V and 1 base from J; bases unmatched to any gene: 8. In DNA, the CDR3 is TGTGCCAGCAGCTCACAACTCCTAGCGGGGGGCACAGATACGCAGTATTTT. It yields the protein CASSSQLLAGGTDTQYF.

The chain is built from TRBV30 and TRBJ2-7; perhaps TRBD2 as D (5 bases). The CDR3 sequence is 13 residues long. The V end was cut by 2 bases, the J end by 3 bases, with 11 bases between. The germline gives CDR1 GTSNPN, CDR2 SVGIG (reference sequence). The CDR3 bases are TGTGCCTGGAGTCTAACTAGTAACTACGAGCAGTACTTC. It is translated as CAWSLTSNYEQYF.

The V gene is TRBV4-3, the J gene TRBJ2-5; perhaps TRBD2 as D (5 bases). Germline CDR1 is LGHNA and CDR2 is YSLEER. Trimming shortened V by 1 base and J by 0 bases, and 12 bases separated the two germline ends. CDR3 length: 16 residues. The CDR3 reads CASSQGFGGHQETQYF. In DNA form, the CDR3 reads TGCGCCAGCAGCCAAGGTTTTGGAGGTCACCAAGAGACCCAGTACTTC.

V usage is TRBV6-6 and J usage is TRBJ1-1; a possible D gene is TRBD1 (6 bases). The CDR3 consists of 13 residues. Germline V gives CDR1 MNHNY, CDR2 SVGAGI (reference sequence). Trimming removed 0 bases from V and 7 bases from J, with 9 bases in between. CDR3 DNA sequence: TGTGCCAGCAGTTACTCGATACAGGGTGAAGCTTTCTTT. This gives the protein CASSYSIQGEAFF.

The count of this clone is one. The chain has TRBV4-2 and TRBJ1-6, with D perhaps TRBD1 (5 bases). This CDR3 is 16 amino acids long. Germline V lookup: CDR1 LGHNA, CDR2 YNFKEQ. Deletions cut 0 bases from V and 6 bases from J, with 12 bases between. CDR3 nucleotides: TGTGCCAGCAGCCAAGACCTTAGACAGCTTAATTCACCCCTCCACTTT. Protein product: CASSQDLRQLNSPLHF.

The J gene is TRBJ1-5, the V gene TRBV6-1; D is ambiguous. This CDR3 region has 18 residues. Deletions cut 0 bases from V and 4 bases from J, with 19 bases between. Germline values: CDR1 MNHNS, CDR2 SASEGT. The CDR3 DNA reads TGTGCCAGCAGTGAAGCGTACGGGATAATACAGCAAAATCAGCCCCAGCATTTT. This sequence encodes CASSEAYGIIQQNQPQHF.

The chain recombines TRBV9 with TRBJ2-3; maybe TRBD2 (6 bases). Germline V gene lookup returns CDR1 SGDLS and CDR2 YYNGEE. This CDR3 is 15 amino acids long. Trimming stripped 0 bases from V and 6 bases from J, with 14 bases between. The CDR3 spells CASSVGPGEVDTQYF. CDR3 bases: TGTGCCAGCAGCGTAGGGCCTGGGGAGGTGGATACGCAGTATTTT.

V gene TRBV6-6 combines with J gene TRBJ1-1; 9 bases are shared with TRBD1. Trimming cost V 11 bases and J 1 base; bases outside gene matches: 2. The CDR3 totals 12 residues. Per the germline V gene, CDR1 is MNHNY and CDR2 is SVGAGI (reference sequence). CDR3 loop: CAGGQGNTEAFF. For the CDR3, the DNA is TGTGCCGGGGGACAGGGGAACACTGAAGCTTTCTTT.

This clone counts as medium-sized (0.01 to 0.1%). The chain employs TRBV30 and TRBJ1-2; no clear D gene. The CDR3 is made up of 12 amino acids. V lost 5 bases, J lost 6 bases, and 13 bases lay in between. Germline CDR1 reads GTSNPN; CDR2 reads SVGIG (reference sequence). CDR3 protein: CAWSAARDGYTF. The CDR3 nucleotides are TGTGCCTGGTCTGCAGCGAGAGATGGCTACACCTTC.

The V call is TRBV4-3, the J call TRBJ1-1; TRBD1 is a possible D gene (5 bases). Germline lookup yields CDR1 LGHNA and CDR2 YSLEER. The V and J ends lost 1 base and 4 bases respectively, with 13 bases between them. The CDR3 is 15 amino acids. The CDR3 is CASSQVWKGPTEAFF. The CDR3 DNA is TGCGCCAGCAGCCAAGTTTGGAAGGGGCCCACTGAAGCTTTCTTT.

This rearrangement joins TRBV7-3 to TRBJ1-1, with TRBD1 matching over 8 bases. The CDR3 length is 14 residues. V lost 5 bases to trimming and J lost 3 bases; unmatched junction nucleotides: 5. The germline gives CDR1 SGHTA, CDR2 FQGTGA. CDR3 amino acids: CASSATGADTEAFF. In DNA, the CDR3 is TGTGCCAGCAGCGCGACAGGGGCGGACACTGAAGCTTTCTTT. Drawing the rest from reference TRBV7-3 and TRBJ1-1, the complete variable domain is GAGVSQTPSNKVTEKGKYVELRCDPISGHTALYWYRQSLGQGPEFLIYFQGTGAADDSGLPNDRFFAVRPEGSVSTLKIQRTERGDSAVYLCASSATGADTEAFFGQGTRLTVV.

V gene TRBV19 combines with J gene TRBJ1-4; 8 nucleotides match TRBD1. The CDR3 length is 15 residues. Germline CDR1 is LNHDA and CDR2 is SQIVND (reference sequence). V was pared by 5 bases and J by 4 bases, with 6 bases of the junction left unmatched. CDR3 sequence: CASSPRTGNNEKLFF. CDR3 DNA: TGTGCCAGTAGTCCACGGACAGGGAATAATGAAAAACTGTTTTTT. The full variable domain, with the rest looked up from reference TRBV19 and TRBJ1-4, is DGGITQSPKYLFRKEGQNVTLSCEQNLNHDAMYWYRQDPGQGLRLIYYSQIVNDFQKGDIAEGYSVSREKKESFPLTVTSAQKNPTAFYLCASSPRTGNNEKLFFGSGTQLSVL.

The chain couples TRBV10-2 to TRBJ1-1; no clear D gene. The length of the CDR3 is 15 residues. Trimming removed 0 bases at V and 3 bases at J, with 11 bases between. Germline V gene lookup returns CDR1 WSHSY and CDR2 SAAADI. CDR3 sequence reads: CASSESSDPYTEAFF. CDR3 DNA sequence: TGCGCCAGCAGTGAGTCGAGCGACCCATACACTGAAGCTTTCTTT.

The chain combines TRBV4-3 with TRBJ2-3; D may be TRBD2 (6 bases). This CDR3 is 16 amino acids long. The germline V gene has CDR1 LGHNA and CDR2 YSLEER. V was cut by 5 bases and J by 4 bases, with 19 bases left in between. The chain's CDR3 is CASSATRAKVADTQYF. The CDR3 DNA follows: TGCGCCAGCAGCGCGACTAGAGCAAAGGTGGCAGATACGCAGTATTTT.

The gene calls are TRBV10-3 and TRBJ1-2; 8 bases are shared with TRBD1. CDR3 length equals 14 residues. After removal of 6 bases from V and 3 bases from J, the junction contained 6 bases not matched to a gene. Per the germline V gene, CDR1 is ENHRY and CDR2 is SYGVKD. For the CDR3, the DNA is TGTGCCATCAGAGACAGGGGTAGGGACTATGGCTACACCTTC. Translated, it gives CAIRDRGRDYGYTF.

DNA for the CDR3: TGTGCCAGCAGGCCTCCAGGGATGGGTAACTATGGCTACACCTTC. Its translation is CASRPPGMGNYGYTF. The rearrangement joins TRBV11-2 to TRBJ1-2; D is perhaps TRBD1 (5 bases). The V gene's germline CDR1 is SGHAT and CDR2 FQNNGV. Between the trimmed V and J ends, which lost 6 bases and 1 base, there was a span of 15 bases. The CDR3 length is 15 residues.